Included here is one T cell receptor (beta chain) sequence, with context. There are 14 residues in the CDR3. V shed 3 bases and J shed 0 bases, with 9 bases lying between them. The germline CDR1 and CDR2 sequences are SEHNR and FQNEAQ (reference sequence). Clones were read by immunoSEQ multiplex PCR, and TCRdb kept only the in-frame ones, dropping some. The sample records around 30,000 clones, roughly nine tenths being singletons. This entry belongs to a study of T cell changes during pregnancy in multiple sclerosis. The source material was CD8+ T cells from peripheral blood mononuclear cells, sampled in the second trimester of pregnancy. The sequence came from a female donor with multiple sclerosis, enrolled in a pregnancy study. This chain joins TRBV7-9 and TRBJ2-7; D is perhaps TRBD1 (7 bases). In DNA form, the CDR3 reads TGTGCCAGCAGCTTCAGGGGGGACTCCTACGAGCAGTACTTC. This gives the protein CASSFRGDSYEQYF.